This T cell receptor beta chain was retrieved from a study of blood T cell repertoires in COVID-19. Study details: Samples of COVID-19 (acute and convalescent) were obtained from the United States, Italy and Spain. T cells, B-cell-depleted T cells, or PBMCs supplied cDNA or gDNA.

In the original processing: Estimation of nucleated cell counts was performed using reference gene primer amplification. Here immunoSEQ multiplex PCR was the method, and the copy in TCRdb shows in-frame clones only, minus some. The V and J calls and clone size were taken over from that table, and D and trimming were inferred from the DNA. The sample has fewer than 95,000 clones; approximately 88% are singletons. Germline CDR1 is SSHAT and CDR2 is FNYEAQ (reference sequence). With V trimmed by 5 bases and J by 7 bases, 1 base remained unmatched. The CDR3 loop spans 13 amino acids. The clonotype originates from a man between 60 and 75 years old with acute or convalescent COVID-19. Sample: peripheral blood. The J gene is TRBJ1-6, the V gene TRBV7-7; 8 bases map to TRBD1. CDR3 loop: CASSTGGNSPLHF. In nucleotides, the CDR3 is TGTGCCAGCAGCACAGGGGGAAATTCACCCCTCCACTTT.